Listed below are T cell receptor beta chains from one sample, sequenced in a study of shared clonotypes between healthy human individuals. Only in-frame clones appear in the TCRdb table, and some are missing; sequencing was by immunoSEQ multiplex PCR. The table shows roughly 650,000 clones, with around 96% occurring only once. The sequencing sample was made of naive CD8+ T cells sorted from blood. Source of these receptors: a woman younger than 45 in good health. Each CDR3 is given with its conserved first and last residue. The D gene is left open where the match is weak. Where a row states a size, it is once, few, many or the class of an expanded clone; other rows omit it.

d_call j_call clone_size v_call cdr3_aa cdr3_nt
TRBD1 TRBJ2-2 - TRBV7-9 CASSTDRGAPRELFF TGTGCCAGCAGCACAGACAGGGGGGCTCCCCGGGAGCTGTTTTTT
- TRBJ1-2 once TRBV27 CASSFGGAGGYTF TGTGCCAGCAGTTTCGGGGGGGCGGGTGGCTACACCTTC
TRBD2 TRBJ2-7 - TRBV13 CASSLRTSGNSYEQYF TGTGCCAGCAGCTTGAGGACTAGCGGAAACTCCTACGAGCAGTACTTC
- TRBJ1-1 once TRBV4-2 CASSVDSEAFF TGTGCCAGCAGCGTGGACAGTGAAGCTTTCTTT
- TRBJ2-5 - TRBV5-1 CASRWGPEETQYF TGCGCCAGCAGGTGGGGACCCGAAGAGACCCAGTACTTC
- TRBJ2-7 - TRBV28 CASSVGYEQYF TGTGCCAGCAGTGTGGGGTACGAGCAGTACTTC
TRBD1 TRBJ1-2 - TRBV27 CASSPKDRVDGYTF TGTGCCAGCAGTCCTAAGGACAGGGTCGATGGCTACACCTTC
TRBD2 TRBJ2-1 - TRBV7-9 CASLAGGFNNEQFF TGTGCCAGCTTAGCGGGAGGGTTCAACAATGAGCAGTTCTTC
TRBD1 TRBJ2-7 - TRBV5-1 CASSSGQGATTYEQYF TGCGCCAGCAGCTCTGGTCAGGGGGCGACTACGTACGAGCAGTACTTC
TRBD1 TRBJ2-5 - TRBV4-1 CASSQVDRATQYF TGCGCCAGCAGCCAAGTGGACAGGGCCACCCAGTACTTC
TRBD2 TRBJ2-1 once TRBV4-2 CASSQEVTSGSDEQFF TGTGCCAGCAGCCAAGAGGTGACTAGCGGGAGCGATGAGCAGTTCTTC
TRBD2 TRBJ2-1 - TRBV9 CASSEGLAGPLGEQFF TGTGCCAGCAGCGAGGGACTAGCGGGACCTCTTGGTGAGCAGTTCTTC
TRBD2 TRBJ2-1 once TRBV7-9 CASSFALREFYNEQFF TGTGCCAGCAGCTTCGCTCTGCGGGAGTTTTACAATGAGCAGTTCTTC
TRBD1 TRBJ1-5 - TRBV10-3 CAISPAGGWQPQHF TGTGCCATCAGTCCAGCAGGGGGCTGGCAGCCCCAGCATTTT
- TRBJ2-2 - TRBV6-5 CASSVTRPGELFF TGTGCCAGCAGCGTGACCCGGCCCGGGGAGCTGTTTTTT
- TRBJ2-7 - TRBV5-6 CASSLGGSHSDEQYF TGTGCCAGCAGCTTGGGTGGCAGCCACTCCGACGAGCAGTACTTC
TRBD2 TRBJ2-3 - TRBV11-2 CASSSGLAGPTDTQYF TGTGCCAGCAGCTCCGGACTAGCGGGGCCCACAGATACGCAGTATTTT
- TRBJ1-1 - TRBV28 CASRLRGGTEAFF TGTGCCAGCCGCCTTCGAGGGGGTACTGAAGCTTTCTTT
TRBD1 TRBJ2-2 - TRBV15 CATSGRDSELFF TGTGCCACCAGCGGCCGGGACAGCGAGCTGTTTTTT
- TRBJ2-7 - TRBV28 CASAGFSSYEQYF TGTGCCTCAGCAGGGTTTAGCTCCTACGAGCAGTACTTC
TRBD2 TRBJ2-1 - TRBV13 CASSLVAGESFNEQFF TGTGCCAGCAGCTTAGTAGCGGGAGAATCATTTAATGAGCAGTTCTTC
TRBD2 TRBJ2-7 - TRBV5-5 CASGLGELDEQYF TGTGCCAGTGGACTAGGGGAGCTTGACGAGCAGTACTTC
- TRBJ2-4 - TRBV5-1 CASSSSRVGDIQYF TGCGCCAGCAGCTCCTCTAGGGTGGGGGACATTCAGTACTTC
- TRBJ2-2 once TRBV19 CASNFIDTGELFF TGTGCCAGTAATTTTATTGACACCGGGGAGCTGTTTTTT
- TRBJ2-7 - TRBV7-9 CASSWTYEQYF TGTGCCAGCAGCTGGACGTACGAGCAGTACTTC
- TRBJ2-3 - TRBV27 CASSLGGHRYTDTQYF TGTGCCAGCAGTTTAGGAGGGCACCGCTACACAGATACGCAGTATTTT
- TRBJ2-1 once TRBV10-1 CASSESENNEQFF TGCGCCAGCAGTGAGTCGGAGAACAATGAGCAGTTCTTC
TRBD2 TRBJ2-1 once TRBV27 CASSFRGLAAGSEQFF TGTGCCAGCAGTTTTCGGGGACTAGCGGCTGGCAGCGAGCAGTTCTTC
- TRBJ2-6 - TRBV2 CASSEKGTYSGANVLTF TGTGCCAGCAGTGAGAAGGGAACCTACTCTGGGGCCAACGTCCTGACTTTC
- TRBJ2-6 - TRBV19 CASSPGTSGANVLTF TGTGCCAGTAGTCCAGGAACTTCTGGGGCCAACGTCCTGACTTTC
TRBD1 TRBJ1-1 once TRBV5-4 CASSSQDRGNEAFF TGTGCCAGCAGCTCGCAAGACAGGGGAAATGAAGCTTTCTTT
TRBD1 TRBJ1-1 - TRBV7-9 CASSGQGSEAFF TGTGCCAGCAGCGGACAGGGATCTGAAGCTTTCTTT
- TRBJ2-7 - TRBV27 CASSLYTGFTYEQYF TGTGCCAGCAGTTTATATACAGGGTTTACGTACGAGCAGTACTTC
- TRBJ1-5 - TRBV19 CASRPGVLSNQPQHF TGTGCCAGTCGACCCGGGGTTCTTAGCAATCAGCCCCAGCATTTT
- TRBJ1-2 - TRBV6-1 CATDSSTNYGYTF TGTGCCACAGACAGCAGCACTAACTATGGCTACACCTTC
TRBD2 TRBJ2-1 - TRBV19 CASSEGLAPYNEQFF TGTGCCAGTAGTGAGGGACTAGCGCCGTACAATGAGCAGTTCTTC